This is a list of T cell receptor beta chains from one sample in a study of neurological immune-mediated disorders. TCRdb analysed the 5' RACE reads with MiXCR anew, one entry per CDR3 protein. The sample has around 44,000 distinct CDR3 sequences, around 15% seen once; the top ten hold around 4%. The material sequenced was CD4+ T cells from blood. These receptors all stem from a woman in her sixties or seventies with HTLV-1-associated myelopathy (HAM/TSP). CDR3s include the opening cysteine and the closing phenylalanine or tryptophan. Fields, in order: J gene, D gene, clone size, V gene, CDR3 protein, CDR3 DNA. The D gene is left open where the match is weak. Clone size is stated in some rows and not others, as once, few, many or a class when expanded.

>TRBJ1-2|TRBD1|many|TRBV20-1
CSARDQTGAIGGYTF
TGCAGTGCTAGAGATCAGACAGGGGCCATAGGTGGCTACACCTTC
>TRBJ1-3|.|many|TRBV20-1
CSARDFGDSGNTIYF
TGCAGTGCTAGAGATTTCGGGGATTCGGGAAACACCATATATTTT
>TRBJ1-1|TRBD1|many|TRBV19
CARFLEGTGVNTEAFF
TGTGCCAGGTTTTTAGAGGGGACAGGGGTGAACACTGAAGCTTTCTTT
>TRBJ1-4|.|many|TRBV2
CASRRTDTGEKLFF
TGTGCCAGCAGGCGCACGGACACTGGCGAAAAACTGTTTTTT
>TRBJ2-1|TRBD2|many|TRBV3-1
CASSPSLAGGSNEQFF
TGTGCCAGCAGCCCGAGCCTAGCGGGGGGGTCGAATGAGCAGTTCTTC
>TRBJ2-5|.|many|TRBV19
CASSIGGTQYF
TGTGCCAGTAGTATAGGGGGGACCCAGTACTTC
>TRBJ1-1|.|many|TRBV6-6
CASSLLTGPGEAFF
TGTGCCAGCAGCCTACTTACAGGGCCCGGGGAAGCTTTCTTT
>TRBJ1-1|.|many|TRBV20-1
CSARPGYQAFF
TGCAGTGCTAGGCCGGGTTATCAAGCTTTCTTT
>TRBJ2-7|TRBD2|many|TRBV7-6
CASSSSPGGTYEQYF
TGTGCCAGCAGCTCATCCCCGGGGGGGACCTACGAGCAGTACTTC
>TRBJ1-2|TRBD1|many|TRBV12-3/TRBV12-4
CASSPGQGVPYGYTF
TGTGCCAGCAGCCCGGGACAGGGAGTCCCCTATGGCTACACCTTC
>TRBJ1-6|.|many|TRBV20-1
CSARAPQGGASPLHF
TGCAGTGCTAGAGCGCCCCAGGGTGGCGCTTCACCCCTCCACTTT
>TRBJ2-6|.|many|TRBV7-9
CASSLDQGGIFSGANVLTF
TGTGCCAGCAGCTTAGATCAGGGTGGGATCTTCTCTGGGGCCAACGTCCTGACTTTC
>TRBJ1-5|TRBD1|many|TRBV27
CASGDRAGQPQHF
TGTGCCAGCGGGGACAGGGCAGGTCAGCCCCAGCATTTT
>TRBJ1-2|.|many|TRBV2
CASSEPVGPRYGYTF
TGTGCCAGCAGTGAACCTGTGGGCCCCCGCTATGGCTACACCTTC
>TRBJ1-2|.|.|TRBV6-1
CASSVRTARDGYTF
TGTGCCAGCAGTGTTCGGACAGCTAGAGATGGCTACACCTTC
>TRBJ1-4|.|many|TRBV20-1
CSAYPGATNEKLFF
TGCAGTGCTTATCCCGGGGCAACTAATGAAAAACTGTTTTTT
>TRBJ2-7|TRBD1|many|TRBV10-3
CATSTGGTYEQYF
TGTGCCACCTCGACAGGGGGGACCTACGAGCAGTACTTC
>TRBJ2-3|.|many|TRBV5-1
CASSFAGALGADTQYF
TGCGCCAGCAGCTTTGCGGGGGCCCTCGGCGCAGATACGCAGTATTTT
>TRBJ1-2|.|many|TRBV5-1
CASSSSGTSGDGYTF
TGCGCCAGCAGCTCGTCCGGGACTAGTGGGGATGGCTACACCTTC
>TRBJ1-5|.|many|TRBV20-1
CSAREDWQNPQHF
TGCAGTGCTAGGGAGGACTGGCAGAACCCCCAGCATTTT
>TRBJ2-2|TRBD1|many|TRBV20-1
CSARTGGNTGELFF
TGCAGTGCTAGGACAGGGGGCAACACCGGGGAGCTGTTTTTT
>TRBJ2-3|TRBD1|many|TRBV6-1
CASSERVAGGLSDTQYF
TGTGCCAGCAGTGAAAGGGTGGCAGGGGGCCTCTCAGATACGCAGTATTTT
>TRBJ1-4|.|many|TRBV29-1
CSVDTGTPNEKLFF
TGCAGCGTTGATACAGGGACTCCTAATGAAAAACTGTTTTTT
>TRBJ2-5|TRBD1|many|TRBV7-8
CASSLRRDRGLETQYF
TGTGCCAGCAGCTTGAGACGGGACAGGGGGCTAGAGACCCAGTACTTC
>TRBJ1-4|.|medium-sized|TRBV5-1
CASSLSTGPNEKLFF
TGCGCCAGCAGCTTGTCGACAGGACCTAATGAAAAACTGTTTTTT
>TRBJ1-1|.|few|TRBV5-1
CASSRVANTEAFF
TGCGCCAGCAGCCGGGTCGCGAACACTGAAGCTTTCTTT
>TRBJ2-2|.|medium-sized|TRBV20-1
CSARGHTGELFF
TGCAGTGCTAGAGGGCACACCGGGGAGCTGTTTTTT
>TRBJ2-1|.|many|TRBV7-7
CASSLIRDNEQFF
TGTGCTAGCAGCTTAATCCGGGACAATGAGCAGTTCTTC
>TRBJ1-1|TRBD1|many|TRBV18
CASSLRTGARNTEAFF
TGTGCCAGCTCACTAAGGACAGGGGCCCGGAACACTGAAGCTTTCTTT
>TRBJ1-1|TRBD1|many|TRBV3-1
CASSQDGRGIMNTEAFF
TGTGCCAGCAGCCAAGATGGCAGGGGGATAATGAACACTGAAGCTTTCTTT
>TRBJ2-7|TRBD1|medium-sized|TRBV3-1
CASSETGGPYEQYF
TGTGCCAGCAGCGAGACAGGGGGTCCCTACGAGCAGTACTTC
>TRBJ1-1|TRBD1|many|TRBV2
CASEDREDTEAFF
TGTGCCAGCGAGGACAGGGAGGACACTGAAGCTTTCTTT
>TRBJ2-2|TRBD2|many|TRBV7-6
CASSSPPGTSFGRGTGELFF
TGTGCCAGCAGCTCCCCACCCGGGACTAGCTTCGGTCGGGGTACCGGGGAGCTGTTTTTT
>TRBJ2-7|.|.|TRBV18
CASSPAPGREYEQYF
TGTGCCAGCTCACCAGCCCCCGGACGAGAGTACGAGCAGTACTTC
>TRBJ2-2|.|many|TRBV5-5
CASSALGGSNTGELFF
TGTGCCAGCAGTGCGTTGGGCGGGTCCAACACCGGGGAGCTGTTTTTT
>TRBJ1-1|TRBD1|many|TRBV2
CASTIRTGATEAFF
TGTGCCAGCACTATTAGGACAGGGGCCACTGAAGCTTTCTTT
>TRBJ1-3|TRBD1|many|TRBV12-3/TRBV12-4
CASRTTGPGNTIYF
TGTGCCAGCAGGACGACAGGGCCAGGAAACACCATATATTTT
>TRBJ2-3|.|many|TRBV20-1
CSASPPLGTDTQYF
TGCAGTGCTAGCCCTCCATTGGGCACAGATACGCAGTATTTT
>TRBJ1-4|.|many|TRBV10-2
CASSDRGAAATNEKLFF
TGCGCCAGCAGTGATAGAGGGGCGGCCGCAACTAATGAAAAACTGTTTTTT
>TRBJ2-5|TRBD2|.|TRBV5-1
CASGFGRGETQSF
TGCGCCAGCGGCTTCGGGAGGGGGGAGACCCAGTCCTTC
>TRBJ1-4|.|.|TRBV6-9
CASSPWKGNEKLFF
TGTGCCAGCAGTCCCTGGAAGGGCAATGAAAAACTGTTTTTT
>TRBJ1-4|.|once|TRBV4-2
CASSQGGLRNEKLFF
TGTGCCAGCAGCCAAGGGGGACTGCGAAATGAAAAACTGTTTTTT
>TRBJ1-1|.|many|TRBV20-1
CSARLSGASGTEAFF
TGCAGTGCTAGACTTTCGGGGGCTAGTGGGACTGAAGCTTTCTTT
>TRBJ1-1|.|many|TRBV29-1
CSVEVTGWAEAFF
TGCAGCGTTGAAGTCACAGGGTGGGCTGAAGCTTTCTTT
>TRBJ2-3|.|many|TRBV5-1
CASSLVQGTDTQYF
TGCGCCAGCAGCTTGGTTCAGGGAACAGATACGCAGTATTTT
>TRBJ1-1|.|.|TRBV7-9
CASSPRGITGTENTEAFF
TGTGCCAGCAGCCCTAGGGGGATTACAGGGACTGAGAACACTGAAGCTTTCTTT
>TRBJ1-5|TRBD1|many|TRBV25-1
CASGGQRGDQPQHF
TGTGCCAGCGGGGGACAGAGGGGGGATCAGCCCCAGCATTTT
>TRBJ1-1|.|many|TRBV5-1
CASSLAGDSEAFF
TGCGCCAGCAGCTTGGCCGGGGACTCTGAAGCTTTCTTT
>TRBJ1-1|.|many|TRBV20-1
CSAEQGPMSTEAFF
TGCAGTGCCGAACAGGGACCCATGAGCACTGAAGCTTTCTTT
>TRBJ2-7|.|many|TRBV20-1
CSARESGRAYEQYF
TGCAGTGCTAGAGAGTCCGGTCGAGCCTACGAGCAGTACTTC
>TRBJ1-1|.|many|TRBV20-1
CSARDWGRAGNTEAFF
TGCAGTGCTAGAGATTGGGGCCGGGCCGGGAACACTGAAGCTTTCTTT
>TRBJ1-6|TRBD1|many|TRBV6-6
CASSRDSSDTSPLHF
TGTGCCAGCAGTCGGGACAGTTCTGATACTTCACCCCTCCACTTT